Sequencing of this T cell receptor (beta chain) was carried out in a study of monozygotic twins with inflammatory bowel disease. General study findings and limits: Healthy co-twins had higher TCRbeta inverse Simpson diversity than their IBD twins.

Per-sample cDNA came from eight separate reactions. TCRdb re-called the 5' RACE reads; one entry per CDR3 protein, DNA not given. Here the sample table reports about 210,000 distinct CDR3 sequences. The V gene's germline CDR1 is SGHKS and CDR2 YYEKEE (reference sequence). The CDR3 length is 18 residues. On this clonotype itself: Antigen unknown.

The draw for each donor consisted of a single 2.5 ml blood sample. Sample: blood. The chain joins TRBV5-5 to TRBJ1-5; TCRdb's assignment of TRBD1 cannot be checked, as there is no DNA. The source of this sequence is a human donor with ulcerative colitis or Crohn's disease, or a healthy co-twin of an affected twin (not recorded which). This CDR3 is CASSPRTGTGNSNQPQHF.